The clone carrying this T cell receptor beta chain turned up a few times. Its antigen is currently unknown. Repertoires were generated with immunoSEQ multiplex PCR, while TCRdb's copy carries only in-frame clones and drops some. This table has over 25,000 clones, roughly 70% appearing once. Unexposed donor CD4+ T cells date from about 2011-2018, before the COVID-19 pandemic. Isolation of CD4+ T cells took place after less than 13 days in culture. This entry comes from a study of CD4 T cells in relation to SARS-CoV-2 and coronaviruses. The specimen was CD4+ T cells from PBMCs, cultured in vitro. This clonotype originated in a human donor in good health.

The CDR3: CASSRESGRRVEQYF. The CDR3 DNA sequence: TGTGCCAGCTCACGAGAAAGCGGGAGGAGGGTCGAGCAGTACTTC. The rearrangement uses TRBV18 and TRBJ2-7; 9 bases fit TRBD2. The V and J ends lost 4 bases and 6 bases, in that order; junction bases with no gene match: 10. Per the germline V gene, CDR1 is KGHSH and CDR2 is LQKENI. There are 15 residues in the CDR3.